The 2 T cell receptor beta chains given below trace back to one sample, sequenced in a study of shared clonotypes between healthy human individuals. This table comes from immunoSEQ multiplex PCR, and its TCRdb copy is limited to in-frame clones, with some not included. The sample carries over 400,000 clones, approximately 78% recorded once. The specimen sequenced was PBMCs. The source is a woman between 40 and 55 years old in good health. Some clones in this sample may be carry-over from other donors' samples.

This clone has only a few counts. The V call is TRBV6-4, the J call TRBJ2-5, with unresolved D. The CDR3 runs 13 residues. Germline loops: CDR1 MRHNA, CDR2 SNTAGT. Trimming took off 3 bases at V and 2 bases at J, with 7 bases between the two ends. The CDR3 sequence is CASSEGPQETQYF. The CDR3 nucleotides are TGTGCCAGCAGTGAAGGACCTCAAGAGACCCAGTACTTC.

The chain joins TRBV14 to TRBJ2-1, with 14 positions matching TRBD2. CDR1 is SGHDN and CDR2 is FVKESK in the germline V gene. V trimming: 4 bases; J trimming: 6 bases; junction bases outside the gene matches: 5. This CDR3 has 16 amino acids. The CDR3 nucleotides are TGTGCCAGCAGCCCCCTGGGACTAGCGGGAGTCAATGAGCAGTTCTTC. The encoded protein is CASSPLGLAGVNEQFF.